This T cell receptor (beta chain) came from a study of blood T cells in healthy people across ages. Regarding this clonotype: The junction shows a germline mismatch at one end, possibly a read error.

Combining a sample-barcoded 5' primer with a J-beta primer mix, a second PCR ran for 7 to 11 cycles. Via MiXCR, TCRdb re-called the 5' RACE reads, giving one row per CDR3 protein. In the table there are around 1,000,000 distinct CDR3 sequences, approximately 25% of which are singletons. The CDR3 has 11 residues. CDR1 and CDR2 (germline): SQVTM, ANQGSEA. This sample was shared with a second study, whose subject was T cells of mothers and their children.

Input material: blood. The clonotype comes from a girl aged 2 to 10 in good health. The chain uses TRBV29-1 and TRBJ2-1, with TRBD2 identical over 11 bases. The CDR3 sequence is CSAVTSGISIF. Here the CDR3 DNA reads TGCAGCGCCGTGACTAGCGGGATTTCTATCTTC.